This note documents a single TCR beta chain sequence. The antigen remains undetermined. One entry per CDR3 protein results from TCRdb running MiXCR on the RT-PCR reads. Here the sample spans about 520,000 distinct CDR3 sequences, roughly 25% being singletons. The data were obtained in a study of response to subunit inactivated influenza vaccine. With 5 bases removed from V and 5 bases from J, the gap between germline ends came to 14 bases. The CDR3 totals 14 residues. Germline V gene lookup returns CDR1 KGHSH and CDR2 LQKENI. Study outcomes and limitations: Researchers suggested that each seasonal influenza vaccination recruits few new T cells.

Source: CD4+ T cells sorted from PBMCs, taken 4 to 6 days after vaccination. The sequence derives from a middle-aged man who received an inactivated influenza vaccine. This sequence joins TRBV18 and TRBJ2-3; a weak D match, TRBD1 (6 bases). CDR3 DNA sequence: TGTGCCAGCTCATCCCAGGGGTTGGTAGATACGCAGTATTTT. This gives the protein CASSSQGLVDTQYF.